This T cell receptor beta chain emerged from a study of STAT5B mutations in CD4+ large granular lymphocyte leukemia. From germline, CDR1 is SEHNR and CDR2 FQNEAQ (reference sequence). Trimming took 7 bases from V and 1 from J; bases not matched to a gene: 13. The CDR3 is 18 residues long. Study conclusions and caveats: No patients shared main leukemic clonotypes, though roughly 23% appeared at low frequency elsewhere. Compared with healthy controls (2/35), patient top clones favored TRBV06 (8/27).

Concerning this clone: Its antigen is still unknown.

Source study methods: Lowest detectable productive clonotype frequency was 2.59 x 10-5. Libraries were prepared by immunoSEQ multiplex PCR; TCRdb keeps only in-frame clonotypes and omits some of them. That table is the source of V, J and clone size, and D and trimming were worked out from the DNA. Among some 32,000 clones listed, around four fifths were seen once. The sequenced material came from CD4+ T cells from blood buffy coats. The receptor was isolated from a human donor in good health. The chain employs TRBV7-9 and TRBJ2-6; 7 nucleotides align to TRBD1. CDR3: CASTFLGGAISGANVLTF. CDR3 nucleotide sequence: TGTGCCAGCACCTTTCTAGGGGGCGCAATATCTGGGGCCAACGTCCTGACTTTC.